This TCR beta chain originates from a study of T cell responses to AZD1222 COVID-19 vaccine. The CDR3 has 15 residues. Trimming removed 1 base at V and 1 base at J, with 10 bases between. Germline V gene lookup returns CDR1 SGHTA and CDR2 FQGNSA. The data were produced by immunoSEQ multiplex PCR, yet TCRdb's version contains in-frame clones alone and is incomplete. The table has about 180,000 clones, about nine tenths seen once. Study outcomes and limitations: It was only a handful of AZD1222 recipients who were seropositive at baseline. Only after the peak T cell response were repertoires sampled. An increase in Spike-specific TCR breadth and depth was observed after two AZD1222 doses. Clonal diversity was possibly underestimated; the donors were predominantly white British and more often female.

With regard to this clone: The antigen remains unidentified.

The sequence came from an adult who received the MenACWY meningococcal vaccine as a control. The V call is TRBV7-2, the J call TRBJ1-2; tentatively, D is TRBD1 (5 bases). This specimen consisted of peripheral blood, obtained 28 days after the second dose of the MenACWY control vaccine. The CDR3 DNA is TGTGCCAGCAGCTTAGACGAGGGGCGTAACTATGGCTACACCTTC. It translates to CASSLDEGRNYGYTF. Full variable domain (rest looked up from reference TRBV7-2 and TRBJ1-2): GAGVSQSPSNKVTEKGKDVELRCDPISGHTALYWYRQSLGQGLEFLIYFQGNSAPDKSGLPSDRFSAERTGGSVSTLTIQRTQQEDSAVYLCASSLDEGRNYGYTFGSGTRLTVV.